Listed here are 17 T cell receptor beta chains from one sample, sequenced in a study of blood T cell repertoires in COVID-19. Using immunoSEQ multiplex PCR, the repertoire was profiled, and TCRdb retains in-frame clones only, with some absent. The profile shows about 80,000 clones, 60% to 85% of them singletons. Sequencing used peripheral blood. The source of these receptors is a human donor in a cohort sampled during active COVID-19.

This chain joins TRBV30 and TRBJ2-6; possible D gene TRBD1, 5 bases. This CDR3 region has 18 residues. Trimming removed 4 bases from V and 0 bases from J, with 19 bases in between. The germline gives CDR1 GTSNPN, CDR2 SVGIG (reference sequence). The CDR3 sequence: CAWTSPRQGYSGANVLTF. CDR3 DNA: TGTGCCTGGACCTCCCCTAGGCAGGGATACTCTGGGGCCAACGTCCTGACTTTC. The full variable domain, its missing parts supplied by reference TRBV30 and TRBJ2-6, is SQTIHQWPATLVQPVGSPLSLECTVEGTSNPNLYWYRQAAGRGLQLLFYSVGIGQISSEVPQNLSASRPQDRQFILSSKKLLLSDSGFYLCAWTSPRQGYSGANVLTFGAGSRLTVL.

CDR3 sequence (DNA): TGTGCCAGCAGTGGACAGGGTACGGACGGCTACACCTTC. Translated, it gives CASSGQGTDGYTF. The rearrangement joins TRBV25-1 to TRBJ1-2, with 7 bases fitting TRBD1. Unmatched junction bases numbered 7, after V lost 4 bases and J lost 8 bases. Looked up from germline, CDR1 is MGHDK and CDR2 is SYGVNS. The length of the CDR3 is 13 residues.

V is TRBV28 and J is TRBJ2-7; 10 bases match TRBD1. Germline CDR1 is MDHEN and CDR2 is SYDVKM. The CDR3 is 16 residues long. Germline trimming cut 3 bases from V and 2 bases from J; bases unmatched to any gene: 7. Here the CDR3 DNA reads TGTGCCAGCAGTTTGGACGGGACAGGGGCACCCTACGAGCAGTACTTC. Amino acids: CASSLDGTGAPYEQYF.

This clone was seen a single time. The J gene is TRBJ2-7, the V gene TRBV25-1, with D possibly TRBD1 on 7 matching bases. The germline V and J ends were trimmed by 3 bases and 2 bases, with 23 bases remaining between them. The CDR3 has 18 amino acids. Per germline, CDR1 MGHDK and CDR2 SYGVNS. CDR3 sequence (DNA): TGTGCCAGCAGTGATTCTTTGGGCAGGGGGGAAGGGCCCTACGAGCAGTACTTC. Protein product: CASSDSLGRGEGPYEQYF.

The V gene is TRBV18, the J gene TRBJ1-4, with a possible D match to TRBD1 (5 bases). V shed 2 bases and J shed 7 bases, with 11 bases lying between them. The CDR3 loop spans 14 amino acids. Germline values: CDR1 KGHSH, CDR2 LQKENI. The CDR3 here is CASSPDGQGEKLFF. The CDR3 nucleotides read TGTGCCAGCTCACCAGATGGGCAGGGTGAAAAACTGTTTTTT.

CDR3 DNA: TGTGCCTGTGGACAGGGTGGTATCTATGGCTACACCTTC. Its translation is CACGQGGIYGYTF. The chain employs TRBV10-3 and TRBJ1-2, with 8 positions matching TRBD1. J was trimmed by 4 bases and V by 11 bases; bases with no gene match: 9. Germline CDR1 reads ENHRY; CDR2 reads SYGVKD. There are 13 residues in the CDR3.

CDR3: CASSFGPDDSTDTQYF. Here the CDR3 DNA reads TGCGCCAGCAGCTTCGGTCCCGATGATAGCACAGATACGCAGTATTTT. The V call is TRBV5-1, the J call TRBJ2-3, with D hard to call. With 2 bases removed from V and 0 bases from J, the gap between germline ends came to 13 bases. The CDR3 is 16 residues long. Germline lookup yields CDR1 SGHRS and CDR2 YFSETQ.

The V and J genes are TRBV21-1 and TRBJ1-6; the table gives TRBD1 as D, unverified against the DNA. TRBV21-1 is designated a pseudogene. CDR3 size: 18 residues. The CDR3 is CASSKRSVGGMGNSPLHF. The DNA of the CDR3 is TGTGCCAGCAGCAAAAGGTCGGTAGGGGGCATGGGGAATTCACCCCTCCACTTT.

This rearrangement joins TRBV10-2 to TRBJ2-1, with 9 positions matching TRBD2. V lost 8 bases to trimming and J lost 8 bases; unmatched junction nucleotides: 7. Per the germline V gene, CDR1 is WSHSY and CDR2 is SAAADI. The CDR3 has 13 residues. The DNA of the CDR3 is TGCGCCAGCGCTAGCGGGAATAAGGATGAGCAGTTCTTC. Translating it yields CASASGNKDEQFF.

The count of this clone is one. The chain combines TRBV11-3 with TRBJ2-3; TRBD2 matches 7 bases. The CDR3 length is 17 residues. The J segment lost 2 bases and the V segment lost 3 bases, leaving 11 bases of the junction unmatched. Per germline, CDR1 SGHNT and CDR2 YENEEA. The CDR3 reads CASSFNWGGGYTDTQYF. The CDR3 DNA sequence: TGTGCCAGCAGCTTCAATTGGGGGGGAGGGTACACAGATACGCAGTATTTT.

Ten or more counts support this clone. The genes are TRBV28 and TRBJ1-4, with 10 bases fitting TRBD1. With 5 bases clipped from V and 8 bases from J, the junction kept 8 bases outside the gene matches. There are 15 residues in the CDR3. CDR1 MDHEN and CDR2 SYDVKM come from the germline V gene. CDR3 nucleotide sequence: TGTGCCAGCAGTCCCCTGGACAGGGGGGACGAAAAACTGTTTTTT. Residues: CASSPLDRGDEKLFF.

This clone was counted at least ten times. V gene TRBV7-9 combines with J gene TRBJ2-7; tentatively, D is TRBD2 (5 bases). Germline CDR1 is SEHNR and CDR2 is FQNEAQ (reference sequence). The CDR3 totals 13 residues. V was cut by 1 base and J by 7 bases, with 11 bases left in between. CDR3: CASSLDVGGEQYV. DNA for the CDR3: TGTGCCAGCAGCTTAGATGTCGGCGGGGAGCAGTACGTC.

This chain links TRBV10-3 with TRBJ2-5, with TRBD2 matching over 7 bases. CDR3 length equals 16 residues. Per germline, CDR1 ENHRY and CDR2 SYGVKD. J lost 5 bases, V lost 2 bases, and 11 bases had no gene match. In nucleotides, the CDR3 is TGTGCCATCAGTGAGCCCGCGGGGGACCGAGGGGAGACCCAGTACTTC. Translation gives CAISEPAGDRGETQYF.

This clone turned up a few times. The chain couples TRBV3-1 (or the pseudogene TRBV3-2) to TRBJ1-1; D gene unclear. Germline-derived CDR1 and CDR2 are LGHDT and YNNKEL (reference sequence). This CDR3 comprises 14 residues. V lost 0 bases, J lost 6 bases, and 11 bases lay in between. In DNA, the CDR3 is TGTGCCAGCAGCCAAGACCCACGCGGGGCTGAAGCTTTCTTT. Residues: CASSQDPRGAEAFF.

This sequence joins TRBV28 and TRBJ1-5, with 7 bases aligning to TRBD1. The CDR3 extends over 18 amino acids. V trimming: 6 bases; J trimming: 3 bases; junction bases outside the gene matches: 17. Germline CDR1 is MDHEN and CDR2 is SYDVKM. The CDR3 region is CASRPHKGTASSNQPQHF. The CDR3 DNA reads as TGTGCCAGCAGGCCCCATAAAGGGACAGCAAGTTCCAATCAGCCCCAGCATTTT.

In its sample, this clone was seen a few times. This chain joins TRBV11-3 and TRBJ2-1, with D uncertain. This CDR3 contains 13 residues. Germline V CDR1 and CDR2: SGHNT, YENEEA. Trimming pared 3 bases from V and 8 bases from J, leaving 11 bases between. CDR3 in DNA: TGTGCCAGCAGCTTTAGAATGTTTCATGAGCAGTTCTTC. This gives the protein CASSFRMFHEQFF.

The chain joins TRBV19 to TRBJ1-5, with a weak D call TRBD1 (6 bases). Between the trimmed V and J ends, which lost 3 bases and 3 bases, there was a span of 9 bases. In germline, CDR1 is LNHDA, CDR2 SQIVND (reference sequence). There are 14 residues in the CDR3. This CDR3 reads CASSMTGNNQPQHF. The CDR3 nucleotides are TGTGCCAGTAGTATGACAGGCAACAATCAGCCCCAGCATTTT.